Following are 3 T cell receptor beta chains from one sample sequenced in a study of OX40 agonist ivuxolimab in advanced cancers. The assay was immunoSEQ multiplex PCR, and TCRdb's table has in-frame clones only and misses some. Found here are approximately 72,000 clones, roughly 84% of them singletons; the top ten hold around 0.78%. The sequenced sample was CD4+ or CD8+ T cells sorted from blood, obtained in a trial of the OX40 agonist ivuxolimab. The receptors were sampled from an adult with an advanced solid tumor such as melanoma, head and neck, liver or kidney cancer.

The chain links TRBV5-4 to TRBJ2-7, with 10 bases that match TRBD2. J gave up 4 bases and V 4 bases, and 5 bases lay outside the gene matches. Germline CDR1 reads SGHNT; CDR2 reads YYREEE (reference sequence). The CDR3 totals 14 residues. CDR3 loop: CASSPTSGLYEQYF. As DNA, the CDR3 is TGTGCCAGCAGCCCGACTAGCGGGCTTTACGAGCAGTACTTC.

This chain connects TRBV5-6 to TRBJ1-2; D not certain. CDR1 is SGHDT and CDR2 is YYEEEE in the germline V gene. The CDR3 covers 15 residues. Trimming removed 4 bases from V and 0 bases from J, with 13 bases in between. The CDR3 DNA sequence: TGTGCCAGCAGCCTCGGACGGAGAACTAACTATGGCTACACCTTC. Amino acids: CASSLGRRTNYGYTF.

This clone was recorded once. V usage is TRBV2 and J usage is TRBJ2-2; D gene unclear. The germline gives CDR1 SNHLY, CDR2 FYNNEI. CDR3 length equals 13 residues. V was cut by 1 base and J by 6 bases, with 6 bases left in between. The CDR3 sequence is CASSEGVAGELFF. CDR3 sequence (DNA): TGTGCCAGCAGTGAAGGGGTAGCCGGGGAGCTGTTTTTT.